The 26 T cell receptor beta chains reported below all come from one sample, sequenced in a study of early T cells in non-severe SARS-CoV-2 infection. TCRdb redid the calling of the 5' RACE reads with MiXCR, one entry per CDR3 protein. The table includes 30,000 to 40,000 distinct CDR3 sequences, around 6.9% detected once. The sample was whole blood, taken at baseline. Source of these receptors: an adult who was a healthcare worker with PCR-confirmed SARS-CoV-2 infection or an uninfected control (not recorded which).

By frequency in the sample, this clonotype is medium-sized. The chain uses TRBV6-1 and TRBJ2-3; 8 bases match TRBD2. This CDR3 has 17 residues. The V segment lost 6 bases and the J segment 4 bases; nucleotides outside the gene matches: 15. CDR1 is MNHNS and CDR2 is SASEGT in the germline V gene. The CDR3: CASSVTFGGTRPDTQYF. Here the CDR3 DNA reads TGTGCCAGCAGCGTGACGTTTGGCGGGACTAGGCCAGATACGCAGTATTTT.

This clonotype came up a few times. The J gene is TRBJ2-5, the V gene TRBV29-1; the D gene could be TRBD1 or TRBD2 (5 bases each). Trimming took 6 bases from V and 4 from J, leaving 18 bases between them. CDR3 size: 14 residues. Germline lookup yields CDR1 SQVTM and CDR2 ANQGSEA. In DNA, the CDR3 is TGCAGCGTCGCGACATCCGGGGCTGGAGAGACCCAGTACTTC. Translating it yields CSVATSGAGETQYF.

This clonotype was picked up a small number of times. The chain employs TRBV9 and TRBJ2-1, with unresolved D. CDR3 size: 13 residues. The V end was cut by 0 bases, the J end by 10 bases, with 11 bases between. Germline V gene sequence: CDR1 SGDLS, CDR2 YYNGEE. CDR3 sequence reads: CASSVDRFNEQFF. The CDR3 coding sequence is TGTGCCAGCAGCGTAGACCGCTTCAACGAGCAGTTCTTC. Full variable domain (outside the CDR3, taken from reference TRBV9 and TRBJ2-1): DSGVTQTPKHLITATGQRVTLRCSPRSGDLSVYWYQQSLDQGLQFLIQYYNGEERAKGNILERFSAQQFPDLHSELNLSSLELGDSALYFCASSVDRFNEQFFGPGTRLTVL.

This clonotype was seen a handful of times. The chain recombines TRBV12-3 or TRBV12-4 with TRBJ2-5; 7 bases map to TRBD2. This CDR3 comprises 19 residues. Trimming removed 6 bases from V and 5 bases from J; junction bases left unmatched: 24. This CDR3 reads CASSPALADRKGGAETQYF. The CDR3 DNA reads as TGTGCCAGCAGCCCCGCTCTAGCGGACCGTAAAGGCGGGGCTGAGACCCAGTACTTC.

The CDR3 reads CASSHGGRAEKLFF. The CDR3 DNA follows: TGTGCCAGCAGCCACGGTGGGCGGGCTGAAAAACTGTTTTTT. The V and J genes are TRBV7-8 and TRBJ1-4; D uncertain. This CDR3 has 14 residues. Germline CDR1 and CDR2: SGHVS and FQNEAQ. Trimming shortened V by 5 bases and J by 7 bases, and 14 bases separated the two germline ends.

The table lists this clonotype with a few counts. This rearrangement joins TRBV28 to TRBJ2-7; TRBD2 aligns across 10 bases. The CDR3 loop spans 16 amino acids. V was clipped by 3 bases and J by 3 bases; unmatched bases: 8. CDR1 is MDHEN, CDR2 SYDVKM, per germline. The CDR3 sequence: CASSFAGASGSYEQYF. The CDR3 DNA follows: TGTGCCAGCAGTTTTGCAGGGGCTAGCGGGAGCTACGAGCAGTACTTC.

At least ten counts were recorded for this clonotype. The chain employs TRBV14 and TRBJ2-3; TRBD1 is a possible D gene (5 bases). Trimming took off 5 bases at V and 1 base at J, with 10 bases between the two ends. Germline V gene sequence: CDR1 SGHDN, CDR2 FVKESK. CDR3 length equals 14 residues. CDR3 sequence reads: CASSWGGGTDTQYF. In DNA, the CDR3 is TGTGCCAGCAGCTGGGGCGGAGGCACAGATACGCAGTATTTT.

As concerns this clonotype: A clone one base away is much larger, so this may be a read error. The V gene is TRBV4-3, the J gene TRBJ2-1, with D unclear. Trimming removed 2 bases from V and 6 bases from J, with 17 bases in between. Germline CDR1 and CDR2: LGHNA and YSLEER. The CDR3 contains 16 residues. Here the CDR3 reads CASSQTHGREFNEQFF. The CDR3 region has the DNA TGCGCCAGCAGCCAAACTCATGGAAGGGAATTCAATGAGCAGTTCTTC.

A remark on this clonotype: Relative to the germline gene, one junction end is altered; a read error may explain this. The rearrangement links TRBV7-7 to TRBJ2-1; 8 positions match TRBD2. Germline CDR1 reads SSHAT; CDR2 reads FNYEAQ (reference sequence). The length of the CDR3 is 15 residues. Here the CDR3 reads CASSLELADYNEQFF. The DNA for the CDR3 is TGTGCTAGCAGCTTAGAACTAGCGGATTACAATGAGCAGTTCTTC.

V and J are TRBV10-3 and TRBJ1-1, with 10 bases lining up with TRBD1. The V gene's germline CDR1 is ENHRY and CDR2 SYGVKD. CDR3 length: 15 residues. V dropped 5 bases and J dropped 4; count of bases not matched to a gene: 7. CDR3: CAISSPRTGGTEAFF. The CDR3 DNA reads TGTGCCATCAGTTCCCCCCGGACAGGGGGCACTGAAGCTTTCTTT.

The chain joins TRBV4-2 to TRBJ2-3, with D perhaps assigned TRBD1 or TRBD2 (5 bases each). The V gene lost 0 bases and the J gene lost 1 base, with 14 bases spanning the gap. CDR3 length equals 17 residues. Germline assignment: CDR1 LGHNA and CDR2 YNFKEQ. The CDR3 DNA reads as TGTGCCAGCAGCCAAGATCACCAGGGAGTAGGCACAGATACGCAGTATTTT. Protein sequence: CASSQDHQGVGTDTQYF.

V usage is TRBV20-1 and J usage is TRBJ2-1, with a tentative D call TRBD1 (5 bases). The germline V gene encodes CDR1 DFQATT and CDR2 SNEGSKA (reference sequence). Trimming stripped 0 bases from V and 5 bases from J, with 14 bases between. The CDR3 is made up of 15 amino acids. The CDR3 DNA is TGCAGTGCTAGAGACGGTAGGGGTGTACACAATGAGCAGTTCTTC. It yields the protein CSARDGRGVHNEQFF.

This clonotype was seen a handful of times. The chain couples TRBV6-2 or TRBV6-3 to TRBJ2-7; TRBD1 matches 8 bases. CDR3 length: 18 amino acids. Germline trimming cut 0 bases from V and 2 bases from J; bases unmatched to any gene: 12. Germline CDR1 MNHEY, CDR2 SVGEGT. The DNA for the CDR3 is TGTGCCAGCAGTTACTCGAGCCATAGAAGGGACAGGACCTACGAGCAGTACGTC. This gives the protein CASSYSSHRRDRTYEQYV.

V and J are TRBV7-2 and TRBJ2-1; possible D gene TRBD2, 5 bases. Germline lookup yields CDR1 SGHTA and CDR2 FQGNSA. V shed 0 bases and J shed 2 bases, with 8 bases lying between them. This CDR3 contains 15 residues. As DNA, the CDR3 is TGTGCCAGCAGCTTAGCGGGAGCTACCTACAATGAGCAGTTCTTC. It specifies CASSLAGATYNEQFF.

Many counts were recorded for this clonotype. The chain is built from TRBV9 and TRBJ2-1, with D possibly being TRBD2 (6 bases). Germline V gene sequence: CDR1 SGDLS, CDR2 YYNGEE. The CDR3 loop spans 14 amino acids. The V and J ends lost 0 bases and 8 bases respectively, with 12 bases between them. CDR3 amino acids: CASSVELPGDEQFF. The DNA of the CDR3 is TGTGCCAGCAGCGTAGAGCTCCCGGGAGATGAGCAGTTCTTC.

The chain recombines TRBV19 with TRBJ1-2, with D possibly being TRBD1 (6 bases). The V and J ends lost 7 bases and 8 bases respectively, with 20 bases between them. The CDR3 sequence is 14 residues long. Germline V gene lookup returns CDR1 LNHDA and CDR2 SQIVND (reference sequence). This chain's CDR3 is CASKPSKTGWGYTF. The CDR3 bases are TGTGCCAGTAAGCCCAGTAAGACAGGATGGGGCTACACCTTC.

This clonotype was recorded at least ten times. The J gene is TRBJ1-5, the V gene TRBV4-1; 7 nucleotides match TRBD1. Germline CDR1 reads MGHRA; CDR2 reads YSYEKL. Trimming took 1 base from V and 5 from J; bases not matched to a gene: 2. The CDR3 has 14 amino acids. The CDR3 loop reads CASSQGQGDQPQHF. The DNA for the CDR3 is TGCGCCAGCAGCCAAGGTCAGGGGGATCAGCCCCAGCATTTT.

The CDR3 is CAISETGELFF. The DNA of the CDR3 is TGTGCCATCAGTGAGACCGGGGAGCTGTTTTTT. The gene calls are TRBV10-3 and TRBJ2-2; D remains ambiguous. The V gene's germline CDR1 is ENHRY and CDR2 SYGVKD. V lost 2 bases, J lost 5 bases, and 0 bases lay in between. The CDR3 runs 11 residues.

In this sample, this clonotype is large. The gene calls are TRBV7-3 and TRBJ2-5; unclear D gene. Germline loops: CDR1 SGHTA, CDR2 FQGTGA. The CDR3 spans 13 residues. Trimming took 0 bases from V and 1 from J, leaving 3 bases between them. The CDR3 coding sequence is TGTGCCAGCAGCTTAACGATCCAAGAGACCCAGTACTTC. It specifies CASSLTIQETQYF.

This clonotype was seen a handful of times. The gene calls are TRBV6-5 and TRBJ2-1; 9 bases fit TRBD2. V lost 5 bases and J lost 8; bases outside the gene matches: 10. The CDR3 is 15 residues long. Germline CDR1 MNHEY, CDR2 SVGAGI. CDR3 DNA: TGTGCCAGCAGTGACGGGAGCGGGAGGACCGATGAGCAGTTCTTC. Translation: CASSDGSGRTDEQFF.

This clonotype was seen a few times. The gene calls are TRBV25-1 and TRBJ2-7; no clear D. The CDR3 has 14 amino acids. Trimming pared 4 bases from V and 0 bases from J, leaving 10 bases between. Germline V gene data show CDR1 as MGHDK and CDR2 as SYGVNS. The CDR3 spells CASSATQTSYEQYF. CDR3 sequence (DNA): TGTGCCAGCAGTGCAACACAGACCTCCTACGAGCAGTACTTC.

This clonotype has a handful of counts. The genes are TRBV24-1 and TRBJ2-2; tentatively, D is TRBD1 (6 bases). This CDR3 has 13 residues. The V gene's germline CDR1 is KGHDR and CDR2 SFDVKD. V was trimmed by 5 bases and J by 6 bases, leaving 9 bases between them. The CDR3 region has the DNA TGTGCCACCAGTGGGGGGCCCTCCGGGGAGCTGTTTTTT. Its protein is CATSGGPSGELFF.

The rearrangement joins TRBV7-9 to TRBJ2-7; D is undetermined. The V end was cut by 1 base, the J end by 4 bases, with 11 bases between. In germline, CDR1 is SEHNR, CDR2 FQNEAQ (reference sequence). The CDR3 is made up of 14 amino acids. Here the CDR3 DNA reads TGTGCCAGCAGCTTAGGGGCTAAGAGTTACGAGCAGTACTTC. It translates to CASSLGAKSYEQYF.

This clonotype was found many times. V is TRBV25-1 and J is TRBJ2-7; D possibly corresponds to TRBD2 (7 bases). The CDR3 runs 17 residues. The V gene's germline CDR1 is MGHDK and CDR2 SYGVNS. Trimming stripped 5 bases from V and 5 bases from J, with 25 bases between. The CDR3 sequence: CASSRGPGGRGNNEQYF. CDR3 DNA sequence: TGTGCCAGCAGTAGGGGCCCGGGGGGAAGGGGGAACAACGAGCAGTACTTC.

In nucleotides, the CDR3 is TGTGCCAGCAAGAGTGGAAACTATGGCTACACCTTC. Translating gives CASKSGNYGYTF. The chain couples TRBV6-5 to TRBJ1-2; the D is unclear. This CDR3 is 12 amino acids long. V dropped 7 bases and J dropped 2 bases, with 8 bases sitting between them. Germline CDR1 and CDR2: MNHEY and SVGAGI.

This clonotype showed up many times. The genes are TRBV24-1 and TRBJ2-1; D gene unclear. Germline lookup yields CDR1 KGHDR and CDR2 SFDVKD. This CDR3 comprises 13 residues. V dropped 3 bases and J dropped 6 bases, with 8 bases sitting between them. This chain's CDR3 is CATSDGPGNEQFF. The CDR3 DNA reads as TGTGCCACCAGTGATGGGCCCGGCAATGAGCAGTTCTTC.